These T cell receptor beta chains were read from a single sample in a study of blood T cell repertoires in COVID-19. Produced via immunoSEQ multiplex PCR; TCRdb's table is partial and in-frame only. The sample shows about 210,000 clones, 81% of them seen only once. The specimen was PBMCs or T cells enriched from blood (not recorded which). The receptors stem from a woman between 45 and 60 years old with acute COVID-19. Both conserved end residues are part of each CDR3. The D gene is left open where the match is weak.

V: TRBV19
D: NA
CDR3: CASSMAPAGNQPQHF

V: TRBV10-3
D: TRBD1
CDR3: CALGTGGPSEQYF

V: TRBV4-1
D: TRBD2
CDR3: CASSLAPSGGRWYEQYF

V: TRBV15
D: NA
CDR3: CATSRDGGMRGEQFF

V: TRBV7-2
D: NA
CDR3: CASSSGLKGNDEQFF

V: TRBV7-9
D: NA
CDR3: CASSARTLEQFF

V: TRBV5-1
D: NA
CDR3: CASSSQTENSPLHF

V: TRBV6-5
D: NA
CDR3: CASRGATGELFF

V: TRBV11-3
D: TRBD1
CDR3: CASRGQGASYEQYF

V: TRBV2
D: NA
CDR3: CASGGDLSGYTF

V: TRBV3-1/TRBV3-2
D: NA
CDR3: CASSYGNLLEQYF

V: TRBV5-4
D: TRBD2
CDR3: CASSFSGRGDTQYF

V: TRBV5-1
D: NA
CDR3: CASSLGSTGGSGNTIYF

V: TRBV10-3
D: TRBD2
CDR3: CAISETSGLYEQYF

V: TRBV21-1
D: NA
CDR3: CASSNGGLGSGQPQHF

V: TRBV27
D: TRBD2
CDR3: CASRTSVSSYNEQFF

V: TRBV5-1
D: TRBD2
CDR3: CASLGNGRAGETQYF

V: TRBV18
D: TRBD1
CDR3: CASSQTGLETQYF

V: TRBV18
D: TRBD1
CDR3: CASSADRVNNYGYTF

V: TRBV5-4
D: TRBD1
CDR3: CASSPRAGGYNEQFF

V: TRBV6-5
D: TRBD1
CDR3: CASSTDRGTYGYTF

V: TRBV3-1/TRBV3-2
D: TRBD2
CDR3: CASRTSGGSSYNEQFF

V: TRBV6-4
D: NA
CDR3: CASRQGPLDNSPLHF

V: TRBV19
D: NA
CDR3: CASSNQGYTDTQYF

V: TRBV6-2/TRBV6-3
D: TRBD2
CDR3: CASSRGRADTQYF

V: TRBV28
D: NA
CDR3: CASSSPRAGAQNEQFF

V: TRBV10-2
D: TRBD2
CDR3: CASSDRGGTDTQYF

V: TRBV7-9
D: TRBD2
CDR3: CASSHRLAGQETQYF

V: TRBV3-1/TRBV3-2
D: NA
CDR3: CASSQVSRGGSSGNTIYF

V: TRBV7-8
D: TRBD2
CDR3: CASSFSGGSVEQYF

V: TRBV19
D: TRBD1
CDR3: CASSATGGSGANVLTF

V: TRBV28
D: NA
CDR3: CASSLFRAGWDTIYF

V: TRBV9
D: TRBD2
CDR3: CASSPRAGEGETQYF

V: TRBV18
D: TRBD2
CDR3: CASSPPSGGYNEQFF

V: TRBV5-1
D: NA
CDR3: CASSLVQGGGETQYF

V: TRBV7-9
D: TRBD2
CDR3: CASSGTSARYNEQFF

V: TRBV19
D: TRBD1
CDR3: CASSYRGRSYEQYF

V: TRBV25-1
D: NA
CDR3: CASSADRRVVTEAFF

V: TRBV24-1
D: NA
CDR3: CATSDTTAYTGELFF

V: TRBV27
D: TRBD1
CDR3: CASSSGTGIPYGYTF

V: TRBV7-9
D: NA
CDR3: CASSLASGLGNTEAFF

V: TRBV11-3
D: NA
CDR3: CASSLGGDGKETQYF

V: TRBV6-5
D: TRBD2
CDR3: CASSAGTSGEQYF

V: TRBV10-3
D: NA
CDR3: CAIRGALVSGTSSYEQYF

V: TRBV4-3
D: TRBD2
CDR3: CASSLTSGPSSYNEQFF

V: TRBV28
D: TRBD1
CDR3: CASPGQEKNTEAFF

V: TRBV11-3
D: NA
CDR3: CASSVQTTRGETQYF

V: TRBV28
D: NA
CDR3: CASSLLARDYGYTF

V: TRBV4-3
D: NA
CDR3: CASSLGLVNTGELFF

V: TRBV28
D: NA
CDR3: CASSLISRGATNEKLFF

V: TRBV7-6
D: NA
CDR3: CASSEFGARNEKLFF

V: TRBV9
D: TRBD2
CDR3: CASSGRLAAGELFF

V: TRBV27
D: TRBD2
CDR3: CASSPSGRDPGELFF

V: TRBV7-6
D: TRBD2
CDR3: CASSLRAGTYNEQFF

V: TRBV7-8
D: TRBD1
CDR3: CASSFKGQGFTDTQYF

V: TRBV9
D: NA
CDR3: CASSALSGSYNEQFF

V: TRBV4-1
D: NA
CDR3: CASSQENSLGYTF

V: TRBV6-2/TRBV6-3
D: NA
CDR3: CASSIVTGQPQHF

V: TRBV28
D: NA
CDR3: CASSGDSRYEQYF